These 18 T cell receptor beta chains were all obtained from the same sample, sequenced in a study of early T cells in non-severe SARS-CoV-2 infection. TCRdb re-analysed the 5' RACE reads in MiXCR, keeping a single row per CDR3 protein. The table records 30,000 to 40,000 distinct CDR3 sequences, about 5% of them present only once. What was sequenced was whole blood. These receptors all come from an adult who was a healthcare worker with PCR-confirmed SARS-CoV-2 infection or an uninfected control (not recorded which).

This clonotype was seen ten or more times. The chain has TRBV5-8 and TRBJ2-1; D might be TRBD2 (6 bases). Between the trimmed V and J ends, which lost 3 bases and 6 bases, there was a span of 19 bases. Per the germline V gene, CDR1 is SGHTS and CDR2 is YDEGEE. This CDR3 has 16 residues. CDR3 nucleotide sequence: TGTGCCAGCAGCTGGGGGGAGTCGCAGGTGAGCAATGAGCAGTTCTTC. Translated: CASSWGESQVSNEQFF.

This clonotype was counted ten times or more. V is TRBV29-1 and J is TRBJ2-3, with a weak D call TRBD1 (6 bases). Trimming removed 0 bases from V and 2 bases from J, with 12 bases in between. Germline V CDR1 and CDR2: SQVTM, ANQGSEA. The CDR3 is 15 residues long. The CDR3, as DNA: TGCAGCGTTGAAGAGACAGGAGTATTCACAGATACGCAGTATTTT. It encodes CSVEETGVFTDTQYF.

Many counts were recorded for this clonotype. The gene calls are TRBV5-1 and TRBJ2-3, with D unclear. The ends were cut back, 8 bases at V and 4 bases at J, with 8 bases in the middle. The germline CDR1 and CDR2 sequences are SGHRS and YFSETQ. The CDR3 extends over 11 amino acids. DNA for the CDR3: TGCGCCAGTCGTAACTCAGATACGCAGTATTTT. Translation: CASRNSDTQYF.

This clonotype showed up just a few times. CDR3 residues: CSAATGGEKLFF. In DNA, the CDR3 is TGCAGTGCGGCGACAGGGGGGGAAAAACTGTTTTTT. This chain joins TRBV20-1 and TRBJ1-4, with 9 positions matching TRBD1. V lost 6 bases to trimming and J lost 8 bases; unmatched junction nucleotides: 4. Germline assignment: CDR1 DFQATT and CDR2 SNEGSKA (reference sequence). The CDR3 is 12 residues long.

This rearrangement joins TRBV10-3 to TRBJ2-7, with TRBD1 matching 10 bases. The CDR3 is 13 residues long. V was pared by 11 bases and J by 4 bases, with 8 bases of the junction left unmatched. Germline values: CDR1 ENHRY, CDR2 SYGVKD. DNA of the CDR3: TGTGCCGCCTGGACAGGGGGTTTGTACGAGCAGTACTTC. As protein: CAAWTGGLYEQYF.

This clonotype was seen more than once but under ten times. This chain joins TRBV6-2 or TRBV6-3 and TRBJ2-7; D is possibly TRBD1 (6 bases). The germline V gene has CDR1 MNHEY and CDR2 SVGEGT. Trimming shortened V by 5 bases and J by 0 bases, and 14 bases separated the two germline ends. The CDR3 runs to 15 residues. DNA for the CDR3: TGTGCCAGCAGTATACCAGCAGGGGTCTCCTACGAGCAGTACTTC. This sequence encodes CASSIPAGVSYEQYF.

This clonotype was observed many times. The chain is built from TRBV19 and TRBJ2-6; 8 nucleotides align to TRBD1. Germline CDR1 reads LNHDA; CDR2 reads SQIVND (reference sequence). The CDR3 covers 16 residues. V lost 6 bases to trimming and J lost 4 bases; unmatched junction nucleotides: 8. The chain's CDR3 is CASRWQQGVGANVLTF. As DNA, the CDR3 is TGTGCCAGTAGGTGGCAACAGGGGGTCGGGGCCAACGTCCTGACTTTC.

This clonotype was counted at least ten times. The chain employs TRBV12-3 or TRBV12-4 and TRBJ1-1, with D possibly matching TRBD1 (5 bases). V lost 6 bases to trimming and J lost 11 bases, with 13 bases between them. CDR3 size: 11 residues. The CDR3 here is CASRTGTRAFF. The CDR3 coding sequence is TGTGCCAGCAGGACCGGGACCAGGGCTTTCTTT.

This clonotype was seen repeatedly, ten times or more. V and J are TRBV20-1 and TRBJ1-1; 7 nucleotides match TRBD1. Germline CDR1 DFQATT, CDR2 SNEGSKA (reference sequence). The junction had 9 bases not matched to a gene; V was cut back by 6 bases and J by 5 bases. This CDR3 has 13 amino acids. Here the CDR3 DNA reads TGCAGTGCATCAGGACAGGTTGAAACTGAAGCTTTCTTT. It specifies CSASGQVETEAFF.

In this sample, this clonotype turned up many times. V usage is TRBV15 and J usage is TRBJ2-1; D might be TRBD2 (7 bases). V lost 3 bases and J lost 5, with 11 bases in between. The germline V gene encodes CDR1 LNHNV and CDR2 YYDKDF (reference sequence). The CDR3 is made up of 14 amino acids. The CDR3 DNA reads TGTGCCACCAGCAGGGCGGGGGCAGACAATGAGCAGTTCTTC. Translation gives CATSRAGADNEQFF.

This clonotype was seen many times. The CDR3 DNA is TGCGCCAGCAGCTTCGGACAGGGGCGAAACTATGGCTACACCTTC. As protein: CASSFGQGRNYGYTF. The chain carries TRBV4-1 and TRBJ1-2, with 9 bases fitting TRBD1. Trimming at V came to 5 bases and at J to 2 bases, leaving 6 bases not matched to a gene. The germline V gene encodes CDR1 MGHRA and CDR2 YSYEKL. The CDR3 sequence is 15 residues long.

This clonotype was observed a few times. The V gene is TRBV7-8, the J gene TRBJ2-1, with 11 bases matching TRBD1. This CDR3 has 16 amino acids. Germline lookup yields CDR1 SGHVS and CDR2 FQNEAQ. V trimming: 5 bases; J trimming: 3 bases; junction bases outside the gene matches: 6. The CDR3 bases are TGTGCCAGCAGCGCCAGGACAGGGGGCGGCTACAATGAGCAGTTCTTC. Translated, it gives CASSARTGGGYNEQFF.

There are many counts of this clonotype. The chain is built from TRBV5-1 and TRBJ2-1, with D possibly called TRBD1 or TRBD2 (5 bases each). Germline values: CDR1 SGHRS, CDR2 YFSETQ. The CDR3 is made up of 17 amino acids. Trimming left V 0 bases short and J 6 bases short, with 19 bases between. The CDR3 here is CASSLVYMGTAPNEQFF. The CDR3 nucleotides are TGCGCCAGCAGCTTGGTTTATATGGGGACCGCTCCCAATGAGCAGTTCTTC.

This clonotype has ten or more counts. This sequence joins TRBV30 and TRBJ1-2, with D hard to call. Trimming removed 1 base from V and 7 bases from J, with 7 bases in between. The V gene's germline CDR1 is GTSNPN and CDR2 SVGIG (reference sequence). CDR3 size: 11 residues. CDR3 in amino acids: CAWSDVFGYTF. CDR3 sequence (DNA): TGTGCCTGGAGTGATGTGTTTGGCTACACCTTC.

This clonotype was seen at least ten times. The rearrangement joins TRBV7-9 to TRBJ1-6; D is undetermined. CDR3 length: 15 amino acids. The ends were cut back, 6 bases at V and 10 bases at J, with 19 bases in the middle. Germline-derived CDR1 and CDR2 are SEHNR and FQNEAQ (reference sequence). The CDR3 bases are TGTGCCAGCAGTTTACTCTCGGGCTCTGAGTCACCCCTCCACTTT. Translation gives CASSLLSGSESPLHF.

This clonotype was counted many times. The chain has TRBV3-1 and TRBJ2-1, with 10 bases aligning to TRBD2. Germline V lookup: CDR1 LGHDT, CDR2 YNNKEL (reference sequence). V lost 4 bases, J lost 0 bases, and 0 bases stayed unmatched. This CDR3 is built from 15 residues. The CDR3 loop reads CASSPSGGSYNEQFF. The CDR3 DNA sequence: TGTGCCAGCAGCCCTAGCGGGGGCTCCTACAATGAGCAGTTCTTC.

This clonotype was detected ten times or more. V usage is TRBV7-9 and J usage is TRBJ1-2; no clear D. Germline V gene sequence: CDR1 SEHNR, CDR2 FQNEAQ (reference sequence). Trimming shortened V by 2 bases and J by 3 bases, and 4 bases separated the two germline ends. The CDR3 spans 12 residues. Here the CDR3 DNA reads TGTGCCAGCAGCTTAACTGACTATGGCTACACCTTC. This encodes CASSLTDYGYTF. Supplemented by reference TRBV7-9 and TRBJ1-2, the full variable domain reads DTGVSQNPRHKITKRGQNVTFRCDPISEHNRLYWYRQTLGQGPEFLTYFQNEAQLEKSRLLSDRFSAERPKGSFSTLEIQRTEQGDSAMYLCASSLTDYGYTFGSGTRLTVV.

This clonotype was observed many times. The rearrangement joins TRBV12-3 or TRBV12-4 to TRBJ2-1; D is unresolved. V was cut by 2 bases and J by 9 bases, with 5 bases left in between. This CDR3 region has 11 residues. As DNA, the CDR3 is TGTGCCAGCAGTTTATCCGGTGAGCAGTTCTTC. Protein: CASSLSGEQFF.